This paragraph reports one T cell receptor (beta chain). The antigen remains undetermined. Germline V gene sequence: CDR1 SGHRS, CDR2 YFSETQ. Trimming took 1 base from V and 0 from J, leaving 7 bases between them. CDR3 length: 15 amino acids. This entry belongs to a study of T cell responses to AZD1222 COVID-19 vaccine. Study-level findings and limits: A rise in Spike-specific TCR breadth and depth followed two AZD1222 doses. Repertoire sampling was restricted to post-peak T cell response timepoints.

The data were produced by immunoSEQ multiplex PCR, yet TCRdb's version contains in-frame clones alone and is incomplete. The top ten clones hold over 1.5% of a sample with roughly 160,000 clones, roughly 89% of them seen once. This sequence joins TRBV5-1 and TRBJ2-2; D uncertain. The material was peripheral blood, obtained on day 0 of AZD1222 vaccination. The TCR comes from an adult in good health. The CDR3 sequence: CASSLLTANTGELFF. The CDR3 DNA follows: TGCGCCAGCAGCTTGTTAACAGCGAACACCGGGGAGCTGTTTTTT.